A single sample is the source of the 32 T cell receptor beta chains below, sequenced in a study of cytomegalovirus exposure and HLA in healthy donors. PCR amplification relied on 60 Vbeta primers (plus 13 Jbeta primers). Generated by immunoSEQ multiplex PCR, the TCRdb table keeps only in-frame clones and is missing some. This sample yields more than 85,000 clones, of which about 75% are seen a single time; less than 5% belongs to the top ten. The material sequenced was PBMCs. All receptors derive from a woman aged 18 to 35 in good health and CMV-seropositive.

This clone is a singleton in its sample. V is TRBV6-5 and J is TRBJ2-7; D possibly corresponds to TRBD2 (7 bases). Trimming removed 4 bases at V and 4 bases at J, with 11 bases between. Germline CDR1 MNHEY, CDR2 SVGAGI. The CDR3 consists of 13 residues. The CDR3 protein is CASSLRGGYEQYF. CDR3 sequence (DNA): TGTGCCAGCAGTTTGAGGGGGGGGTACGAGCAGTACTTC.

The chain combines TRBV4-1 with TRBJ2-2; D is perhaps TRBD2 (5 bases). Trimming took off 6 bases at V and 6 bases at J, with 17 bases between the two ends. Germline assignment: CDR1 MGHRA and CDR2 YSYEKL. The CDR3 length is 15 residues. In nucleotides, the CDR3 is TGCGCCAGCAGGCACGGTCAAGAGCGGTCCGGGGAGCTGTTTTTT. Residues: CASRHGQERSGELFF.

The gene calls are TRBV7-2 and TRBJ2-1, with a tentative D call TRBD2 (7 bases). V dropped 6 bases and J dropped 4 bases, with 16 bases sitting between them. Germline CDR1 SGHTA, CDR2 FQGNSA. This CDR3 has 15 residues. The CDR3 nucleotides are TGTGCCAGCAGTCCCAGTGGGGGGGCTTACAATGAGCAGTTCTTC. Translating gives CASSPSGGAYNEQFF.

The V and J genes are TRBV19 and TRBJ2-4; no reliable D call. CDR1 and CDR2 (germline): LNHDA, SQIVND (reference sequence). V was trimmed by 9 bases and J by 1 base, leaving 16 bases between them. CDR3 size: 15 residues. The CDR3 DNA is TGTGCCAGAGATTTGGGCCAAGATGCCAAAAACATTCAGTACTTC. It specifies CARDLGQDAKNIQYF. Combining the CDR3 with reference TRBV19 and TRBJ2-4 gives the whole variable domain DGGITQSPKYLFRKEGQNVTLSCEQNLNHDAMYWYRQDPGQGLRLIYYSQIVNDFQKGDIAEGYSVSREKKESFPLTVTSAQKNPTAFYLCARDLGQDAKNIQYFGAGTRLSVL.

This clone was counted only a few times. The V and J genes are TRBV28 and TRBJ1-1; possible D gene TRBD1, 6 bases. Germline CDR1 is MDHEN and CDR2 is SYDVKM. Between the trimmed V and J ends, which lost 2 bases and 5 bases, there was a span of 12 bases. The CDR3 is made up of 14 amino acids. In DNA form, the CDR3 reads TGTGCCAGCAGTTTAGGCAGGGGCTGGACTGAAGCTTTCTTT. Translation gives CASSLGRGWTEAFF.

The sample holds a few counts of this clone. This sequence joins TRBV6-4 and TRBJ1-1; D might be TRBD1 (5 bases). The CDR3 is 15 amino acids. V was pared by 6 bases and J by 5 bases, with 19 bases between. Germline CDR1 and CDR2: MRHNA and SNTAGT. The CDR3 protein is CASSPGSGEGTEAFF. In nucleotides, the CDR3 is TGTGCCAGCAGCCCGGGGTCGGGGGAGGGGACTGAAGCTTTCTTT.

This clone was counted once. DNA for the CDR3: TGTGCCAGCAGCAAAGCGATAGGAGGGTACAATGAGCAGTTCTTC. Translating it yields CASSKAIGGYNEQFF. The chain is built from TRBV21-1 and TRBJ2-1; the tabulated D call, TRBD2, remains unverified against the DNA. TRBV21-1 is labeled a pseudogene. This CDR3 has 15 amino acids.

This chain links TRBV4-3 with TRBJ1-1; 8 bases are a match to TRBD1. The CDR3 sequence is 14 residues long. With 3 bases clipped from V and 3 bases from J, the junction kept 3 bases outside the gene matches. Germline loops: CDR1 LGHNA, CDR2 YSLEER. The CDR3 is CASSQETGDTEAFF. DNA for the CDR3: TGCGCCAGCAGCCAGGAGACAGGGGACACTGAAGCTTTCTTT.

The rearrangement uses TRBV28 and TRBJ2-2; 7 bases align to TRBD2. The CDR3 extends over 16 amino acids. The V segment lost 10 bases and the J segment 1 base; nucleotides outside the gene matches: 12. Germline lookup yields CDR1 MDHEN and CDR2 SYDVKM. CDR3 protein: CAIPKSGVLNTGELFF. The CDR3 nucleotides are TGTGCCATACCTAAGAGCGGGGTCTTGAACACCGGGGAGCTGTTTTTT.

Written as DNA, the CDR3 is TGTGCCAGCAGTCTCGAGGGAGGGGACTCCTACGAGCAGTACTTC. Translating gives CASSLEGGDSYEQYF. The chain links TRBV6-4 to TRBJ2-7; TRBD2 matches at 7 bases. The germline CDR1 and CDR2 sequences are MRHNA and SNTAGT. The ends lost 5 bases at V and 0 bases at J; junction bases unmatched: 7. The CDR3 has 15 residues.

About this clone itself: This specimen includes other DNA sequences encoding the same CDR3. The genes are TRBV7-2 and TRBJ1-1; D possibly corresponds to TRBD1 (6 bases). V dropped 2 bases and J dropped 7 bases, with 11 bases sitting between them. CDR3 length: 13 amino acids. Germline CDR1 SGHTA, CDR2 FQGNSA. CDR3 region: CASSLSGELEAFF. For the CDR3, the DNA is TGTGCCAGCAGCTTATCAGGGGAGCTTGAAGCTTTCTTT.

This sequence joins TRBV14 and TRBJ2-1; 7 bases agree with TRBD2. The length of the CDR3 is 15 residues. The V and J ends lost 10 bases and 0 bases, in that order; junction bases with no gene match: 9. CDR1 SGHDN and CDR2 FVKESK come from the germline V gene. CDR3 sequence (DNA): TGTGCCACGAGGGGTAGCGGGTTCTCCTACAATGAGCAGTTCTTC. Residues: CATRGSGFSYNEQFF.

V is TRBV9 and J is TRBJ2-3; 7 bases are shared with TRBD2. This CDR3 spans 15 amino acids. The germline CDR1 and CDR2 sequences are SGDLS and YYNGEE. The trim removed 0 bases at V and 3 bases at J, leaving 4 bases unmatched. The CDR3 region has the DNA TGTGCCAGCAGCGTAGTCGGTAGCGGGACAGATACGCAGTATTTT. Translation: CASSVVGSGTDTQYF. Complete variable domain (other parts from reference TRBV9 and TRBJ2-3): DSGVTQTPKHLITATGQRVTLRCSPRSGDLSVYWYQQSLDQGLQFLIQYYNGEERAKGNILERFSAQQFPDLHSELNLSSLELGDSALYFCASSVVGSGTDTQYFGPGTRLTVL.

The J gene is TRBJ2-1, the V gene TRBV28, with TRBD1 matching 9 bases. V was clipped by 6 bases and J by 3 bases; unmatched bases: 6. CDR1 and CDR2 from the germline V gene are MDHEN and SYDVKM. This CDR3 is built from 15 residues. The CDR3 region has the DNA TGTGCCAGCAGACTCCAGACAGGGGGCTACAATGAGCAGTTCTTC. This translates into CASRLQTGGYNEQFF.

The chain joins TRBV5-1 to TRBJ2-1, with 9 positions matching TRBD2. Germline V gene data show CDR1 as SGHRS and CDR2 as YFSETQ. The CDR3 is made up of 17 amino acids. V was pared by 6 bases and J by 1 base, with 11 bases of the junction left unmatched. Here the CDR3 reads CASTLSAAGGSYNEQFF. The CDR3, as DNA: TGCGCCAGCACCCTGTCGGCGGCGGGAGGGTCCTACAATGAGCAGTTCTTC.

The table lists this clone with a count of one. The chain combines TRBV2 with TRBJ1-1, with D perhaps matching TRBD1 (6 bases). Germline V CDR1 and CDR2: SNHLY, FYNNEI. The CDR3 is 14 residues long. Trimming left V 5 bases short and J 6 bases short, with 16 bases between. The CDR3 nucleotides are TGTGCCAGCAGTAAGAATCAGGGGAGAGCTGAAGCTTTCTTT. It encodes CASSKNQGRAEAFF. The full variable domain, in which reference TRBV2 and TRBJ1-1 provide the parts outside the CDR3, is EPEVTQTPSHQVTQMGQEVILRCVPISNHLYFYWYRQILGQKVEFLVSFYNNEISEKSEIFDDQFSVERPDGSNFTLKIRSTKLEDSAMYFCASSKNQGRAEAFFGQGTRLTVV.

V gene TRBV4-1 combines with J gene TRBJ1-2, with D possibly being TRBD1 (6 bases). V dropped 6 bases and J dropped 8 bases, with 13 bases sitting between them. Germline CDR1 is MGHRA and CDR2 is YSYEKL. The CDR3 totals 12 residues. For the CDR3, the DNA is TGCGCCAGCAGGAACTACAGGGACGGCTACACCTTC. It codes for CASRNYRDGYTF.

The rearrangement uses TRBV5-3 and TRBJ1-2, with D possibly being TRBD1 (6 bases). TRBV5-3 is treated as an ORF (open reading frame) with a function not yet certain. CDR3 size: 14 residues. The V gene lost 0 bases and the J gene lost 5 bases, with 11 bases spanning the gap. CDR3 coding DNA: TGTGCCAGAAGCTTGGTCAGGGGCCCTTATGGCTACACCTTC. Translated: CARSLVRGPYGYTF.

CDR3 nucleotides: TGTGCCAGCAGTGCGGACAGGGGGCCTCACGAGCAGTACTTC. Its protein product is CASSADRGPHEQYF. The rearrangement uses TRBV6-5 and TRBJ2-7; TRBD1 aligns across 11 bases. The CDR3 length is 14 residues. Germline CDR1 is MNHEY and CDR2 is SVGAGI. Trimming removed 5 bases from V and 5 bases from J; junction bases left unmatched: 5.

The chain has TRBV9 and TRBJ2-2, with 7 bases matching TRBD2. Germline V lookup: CDR1 SGDLS, CDR2 YYNGEE. The J segment lost 5 bases and the V segment lost 5 bases, leaving 9 bases of the junction unmatched. CDR3 length: 15 amino acids. The CDR3 is CASSRLAEVTGELFF. For the CDR3, the DNA is TGTGCCAGCAGTCGTCTAGCGGAGGTTACCGGGGAGCTGTTTTTT.

This clone was recorded once. The V call is TRBV7-3, the J call TRBJ2-2; the match to TRBD1 covers 7 bases. Germline V lookup: CDR1 SGHTA, CDR2 FQGTGA. The CDR3 consists of 15 residues. After removal of 4 bases from V and 3 bases from J, the junction contained 5 bases not matched to a gene. CDR3 coding DNA: TGTGCCAGCAGCTCTCCCGGGACAGACACCGGGGAGCTGTTTTTT. This gives the protein CASSSPGTDTGELFF.

This CDR3 is CASRGTVSYEQYF. CDR3 bases: TGTGCCAGCAGAGGGACAGTTTCCTACGAGCAGTACTTC. The genes are TRBV28 and TRBJ2-7; 7 positions agree with TRBD1. The V gene end was trimmed by 6 bases and the J gene end by 1 base; junction bases not matched to a gene: 3. From germline, CDR1 is MDHEN and CDR2 SYDVKM. The CDR3 extends over 13 amino acids.

The genes are TRBV6-5 and TRBJ2-7; 9 bases match TRBD1. Unmatched junction bases numbered 2, after V lost 5 bases and J lost 12 bases. From germline, CDR1 is MNHEY and CDR2 SVGAGI. The CDR3 covers 10 residues. The CDR3 coding sequence is TGTGCCAGCAGTGGACAGGGGAGGTACTTC. Its protein product is CASSGQGRYF.

V gene TRBV4-3 combines with J gene TRBJ2-2; a possible D gene is TRBD2 (5 bases). From germline, CDR1 is LGHNA and CDR2 YSLEER. Between the trimmed V and J ends, which lost 0 bases and 0 bases, there was a span of 8 bases. CDR3 length: 16 residues. Written as DNA, the CDR3 is TGCGCCAGCAGCCAAGATATTAGCGCGAACACCGGGGAGCTGTTTTTT. Translated: CASSQDISANTGELFF.

DNA for the CDR3: TGTGCCAGCAGCCTGGGGGGGCCCGTTTACGAGCAGTACTTC. This encodes CASSLGGPVYEQYF. This chain connects TRBV5-4 to TRBJ2-7; maybe TRBD2 (7 bases). Looked up from germline, CDR1 is SGHNT and CDR2 is YYREEE (reference sequence). This CDR3 is built from 14 residues. V lost 4 bases to trimming and J lost 4 bases, with 15 bases between them.

The rearrangement uses TRBV10-3 and TRBJ2-7, with D unresolved. Germline-derived CDR1 and CDR2 are ENHRY and SYGVKD. This CDR3 is built from 14 residues. V gave up 2 bases and J gave up 3 bases, with 11 bases separating them. CDR3 DNA sequence: TGTGCCATCAGTGAGGTGGCCTTCCTCTACGAGCAGTACTTC. Amino acid sequence: CAISEVAFLYEQYF.

This clone was counted a single time. The V call is TRBV15, the J call TRBJ2-1; 9 positions match TRBD2. V gave up 3 bases and J gave up 8 bases; unmatched junction bases: 8. Germline V gives CDR1 LNHNV, CDR2 YYDKDF (reference sequence). The CDR3 extends over 15 amino acids. CDR3 sequence: CATSRGREGLDEQFF. CDR3 nucleotide sequence: TGTGCCACCAGCAGGGGGCGGGAGGGTTTAGATGAGCAGTTCTTC.

The count of this clone is one. The V call is TRBV27, the J call TRBJ1-2; 9 bases match TRBD1. This CDR3 spans 15 amino acids. The germline V gene encodes CDR1 MNHEY and CDR2 SMNVEV (reference sequence). Trimming cost V 6 bases and J 0 bases; bases outside gene matches: 5. The CDR3: CASRQTGGANYGYTF. Here the CDR3 DNA reads TGTGCCAGCAGGCAAACAGGGGGCGCTAACTATGGCTACACCTTC.

The chain links TRBV28 to TRBJ2-7, with 13 positions matching TRBD2. J gave up 3 bases and V 6 bases, and 5 bases lay outside the gene matches. Germline-derived CDR1 and CDR2 are MDHEN and SYDVKM. The length of the CDR3 is 15 residues. CDR3 DNA: TGTGCCAGCAGCCCGCGGACTAGCGGGAGCTACGAGCAGTACTTC. Amino acid sequence: CASSPRTSGSYEQYF.

The chain combines TRBV11-2 with TRBJ2-5; 7 positions match TRBD1. Looked up from germline, CDR1 is SGHAT and CDR2 is FQNNGV. CDR3 size: 15 residues. V was pared by 0 bases and J by 5 bases, with 6 bases of the junction left unmatched. CDR3 bases: TGTGCCAGCAGCTTAGACCCCAGGGGGTTGGAGACCCAGTACTTC. Translated, it gives CASSLDPRGLETQYF.

The genes are TRBV9 and TRBJ1-1; D is uncertain. This CDR3 is built from 14 residues. V lost 4 bases to trimming and J lost 4 bases, with 14 bases between them. The germline V gene has CDR1 SGDLS and CDR2 YYNGEE. The CDR3 loop reads CASSMAGMGTEAFF. The CDR3 DNA reads as TGTGCCAGCAGCATGGCGGGGATGGGCACTGAAGCTTTCTTT.

The chain joins TRBV4-1 to TRBJ2-7, with 10 bases identical to TRBD2. V was pared by 1 base and J by 0 bases, with 3 bases of the junction left unmatched. The CDR3 is 16 amino acids. Per germline, CDR1 MGHRA and CDR2 YSYEKL. CDR3 in DNA: TGCGCCAGCAGCCAAGGGAGCGGGAGGGCCTCCTACGAGCAGTACTTC. It encodes CASSQGSGRASYEQYF.